What follows are 27 T cell receptor beta chains derived from one specimen sequenced in a study of early T cells in non-severe SARS-CoV-2 infection. TCRdb reprocessed the 5' RACE reads with MiXCR, giving one entry per CDR3 protein. The table includes fewer than 120,000 distinct CDR3 sequences, about 12% detected once. Specimen: whole blood, collected at baseline. Receptor source: an adult who was a healthcare worker with PCR-confirmed SARS-CoV-2 infection or an uninfected control (not recorded which).

This clonotype has just a few counts. The V and J genes are TRBV28 and TRBJ2-2; D unresolved. This CDR3 has 16 amino acids. The germline CDR1 and CDR2 sequences are MDHEN and SYDVKM. Trimming pared 4 bases from V and 0 bases from J, leaving 12 bases between. The CDR3 DNA follows: TGTGCCAGCAGTTCTGCGGACGTTGCGAACACCGGGGAGCTGTTTTTT. Its translation: CASSSADVANTGELFF. Drawing the rest from reference TRBV28 and TRBJ2-2, the complete variable domain is DVKVTQSSRYLVKRTGEKVFLECVQDMDHENMFWYRQDPGLGLRLIYFSYDVKMKEKGDIPEGYSVSREKKERFSLILESASTNQTSMYLCASSSADVANTGELFFGEGSRLTVL.

The chain is built from TRBV12-5 and TRBJ1-6; 7 nucleotides agree with TRBD1. Trimming took 0 bases from V and 5 from J; bases not matched to a gene: 7. This CDR3 has 17 amino acids. Per the germline V gene, CDR1 is LGHNT and CDR2 is FRNRAP. The DNA for the CDR3 is TGTGCTAGTGGTTTGGTAAAAACCGGGACAGATAATTCACCCCTCCACTTT. It codes for CASGLVKTGTDNSPLHF.

This clonotype appeared a few times. V and J are TRBV4-2 and TRBJ1-1, with a tentative D call TRBD1 (5 bases). The V gene's germline CDR1 is LGHNA and CDR2 YNFKEQ. The CDR3 length is 15 residues. The V end lost 0 bases, the J end lost 8 bases, and 16 bases lay between the germline ends. The CDR3 loop is CASSQDWAAGREAFF. The CDR3 DNA follows: TGTGCCAGCAGCCAAGATTGGGCGGCAGGGCGAGAAGCTTTCTTT.

This clonotype has ten or more counts. The V call is TRBV2, the J call TRBJ1-2; TRBD1 matches 7 bases. The CDR3 spans 15 residues. Germline V gene lookup returns CDR1 SNHLY and CDR2 FYNNEI. Trimming took 3 bases from V and 4 from J; bases not matched to a gene: 8. This CDR3 is CASSEAGGGLYGYTF. The CDR3 bases are TGTGCCAGCAGTGAGGCAGGGGGTGGACTCTATGGCTACACCTTC.

This clonotype was detected a few times. The chain couples TRBV9 to TRBJ2-5, with 12 bases aligning to TRBD2. Germline V gene lookup returns CDR1 SGDLS and CDR2 YYNGEE. The CDR3 length is 15 residues. Losses at the gene ends were 4 bases for V and 3 bases for J; bases not matched to a gene: 4. The CDR3 nucleotides are TGTGCCAGCAGCACACGACTAGCGGGAGAAGAGACCCAGTACTTC. This encodes CASSTRLAGEETQYF. The full variable domain, in which reference TRBV9 and TRBJ2-5 provide the parts outside the CDR3, is DSGVTQTPKHLITATGQRVTLRCSPRSGDLSVYWYQQSLDQGLQFLIQYYNGEERAKGNILERFSAQQFPDLHSELNLSSLELGDSALYFCASSTRLAGEETQYFGPGTRLLVL.

The genes are TRBV7-6 and TRBJ2-1, with TRBD1 matching 8 bases. The CDR3 runs to 16 residues. V lost 5 bases, J lost 7 bases, and 13 bases stayed unmatched. Per the germline V gene, CDR1 is SGHVS and CDR2 is FNYEAQ. CDR3 DNA: TGTGCCAGCAGCCCCATGGGAGGACAGGGTGTAAATGAGCAGTTCTTC. This translates into CASSPMGGQGVNEQFF.

This clonotype was seen a few times. This chain uses TRBV7-2 with TRBJ2-3; 9 bases fit TRBD2. Trimming took 5 bases from V and 4 from J; bases not matched to a gene: 13. CDR1 is SGHTA and CDR2 is FQGNSA in the germline V gene. The CDR3 extends over 17 amino acids. The CDR3 loop reads CASSRAGGGRGPDTQYF. CDR3 DNA sequence: TGTGCCAGCAGCCGAGCCGGTGGCGGGAGGGGTCCAGATACGCAGTATTTT.

This chain links TRBV5-1 with TRBJ1-2; D is possibly TRBD1 (5 bases). V lost 4 bases and J lost 8, with 21 bases in between. This CDR3 has 15 residues. Germline lookup yields CDR1 SGHRS and CDR2 YFSETQ. The CDR3: CASSPIGGAREGYTF. The CDR3, as DNA: TGCGCCAGCAGCCCCATTGGAGGGGCACGAGAGGGCTACACCTTC. Based on the CDR3 plus reference TRBV5-1 and TRBJ1-2, the full variable domain is KAGVTQTPRYLIKTRGQQVTLSCSPISGHRSVSWYQQTPGQGLQFLFEYFSETQRNKGNFPGRFSGRQFSNSRSEMNVSTLELGDSALYLCASSPIGGAREGYTFGSGTRLTVV.

A few counts support this clonotype. V and J are TRBV30 and TRBJ2-3; unclear D gene. The CDR3 covers 14 residues. Trimming stripped 0 bases from V and 0 bases from J, with 7 bases between. Germline lookup yields CDR1 GTSNPN and CDR2 SVGIG (reference sequence). The CDR3 DNA is TGTGCCTGGAGTGTAAGCACTAGCACAGATACGCAGTATTTT. It codes for CAWSVSTSTDTQYF.

In this sample, this clonotype turned up a few times. The chain joins TRBV11-2 to TRBJ1-4, with D unresolved. The CDR3 spans 19 residues. V was shortened by 2 bases and J by 0 bases, with 19 bases between the two germline ends. Germline V gene lookup returns CDR1 SGHAT and CDR2 FQNNGV. CDR3 region: CASSLRVQQSPATNEKLFF. The DNA for the CDR3 is TGTGCCAGCAGCTTAAGAGTACAGCAGTCCCCTGCAACTAATGAAAAACTGTTTTTT.

This clonotype was counted at least ten times. V is TRBV5-1 and J is TRBJ2-5; the D gene is possibly TRBD1 (6 bases). Trimming pared 4 bases from V and 6 bases from J, leaving 13 bases between. In germline, CDR1 is SGHRS, CDR2 YFSETQ. The length of the CDR3 is 13 residues. The DNA of the CDR3 is TGCGCCAGCAGCCCGGACAGTTCCAAGACCCAGTACTTC. Translating gives CASSPDSSKTQYF.

This clonotype was counted between two and nine times. The chain is built from TRBV11-2 and TRBJ2-5; 8 bases agree with TRBD1. The length of the CDR3 is 13 residues. J gave up 2 bases and V 5 bases, and 1 base lay outside the gene matches. From germline, CDR1 is SGHAT and CDR2 FQNNGV. The CDR3 spells CASSRDRQETQYF. CDR3 in DNA: TGTGCCAGCAGCCGGGACAGGCAAGAGACCCAGTACTTC.

In its sample, this clonotype was seen many times. The gene calls are TRBV29-1 and TRBJ2-4; 8 bases are shared with TRBD1. The length of the CDR3 is 13 residues. Germline CDR1 reads SQVTM; CDR2 reads ANQGSEA. V lost 3 bases, J lost 6 bases, and 4 bases stayed unmatched. CDR3 protein: CSVDDRGGNIQYF. DNA of the CDR3: TGCAGCGTTGACGACAGGGGAGGAAACATTCAGTACTTC.

This chain uses TRBV7-9 with TRBJ2-3; TRBD1 aligns across 7 bases. The CDR3 extends over 15 amino acids. Unmatched junction bases numbered 14, after V lost 4 bases and J lost 10 bases. Germline V CDR1 and CDR2: SEHNR, FQNEAQ (reference sequence). This chain's CDR3 is CASSSPGGVESAQYF. The CDR3, as DNA: TGTGCCAGCAGCTCCCCAGGGGGTGTGGAGTCGGCGCAGTATTTT.

J is TRBJ2-2 and V is TRBV7-6, with a possible D match to TRBD1 (6 bases). CDR3 length: 13 amino acids. Trimming pared 5 bases from V and 8 bases from J, leaving 12 bases between. The V gene's germline CDR1 is SGHVS and CDR2 FNYEAQ. The CDR3 DNA reads TGTGCCAGCAGCCCAGACAGGACTGGGGAGCTGTTTTTT. Its protein product is CASSPDRTGELFF.

This clonotype occurred a few times. The chain combines TRBV5-1 with TRBJ2-3; D gene uncertain. The CDR3 covers 12 residues. The V end was cut by 1 base, the J end by 5 bases, with 5 bases between. The V gene's germline CDR1 is SGHRS and CDR2 YFSETQ. In nucleotides, the CDR3 is TGCGCCAGCAGCTTGAGTATAGATACGCAGTATTTT. It is translated as CASSLSIDTQYF.

This clonotype was observed many times. This chain uses TRBV28 with TRBJ2-7; D is ambiguous. Germline CDR1 and CDR2: MDHEN and SYDVKM. V lost 1 base to trimming and J lost 3 bases, with 4 bases between them. CDR3 length equals 12 residues. The CDR3 sequence: CASSLYSYEQYF. Written as DNA, the CDR3 is TGTGCCAGCAGTTTATACAGCTACGAGCAGTACTTC.

The rearrangement links TRBV4-1 to TRBJ2-4, with D hard to call. The germline CDR1 and CDR2 sequences are MGHRA and YSYEKL. The CDR3 is 11 residues long. Trimming left V 1 base short and J 6 bases short, with 1 base between. The CDR3 bases are TGCGCCAGCAGCCAAGGAAACATTCAGTACTTC. Translating gives CASSQGNIQYF.

Comment on this clonotype: A read error is possible here, since a much larger clone lies one base away. The chain uses TRBV29-1 and TRBJ1-1; D not certain. This CDR3 is 13 amino acids long. Germline V gene sequence: CDR1 SQVTM, CDR2 ANQGSEA. V was pared by 6 bases and J by 1 base, with 12 bases between. In nucleotides, the CDR3 is TGCAGCGTCACGAAGGGTACGAACACTGAAGCTTTCTTT. Translation: CSVTKGTNTEAFF.

This chain connects TRBV4-1 to TRBJ2-4, with 8 bases fitting TRBD2. V was pared by 0 bases and J by 9 bases, with 4 bases of the junction left unmatched. The CDR3 spans 14 residues. Germline assignment: CDR1 MGHRA and CDR2 YSYEKL. CDR3 in amino acids: CASSQDRGGVIQYF. CDR3 in DNA: TGCGCCAGCAGCCAAGATCGGGGGGGCGTCATTCAGTACTTC.

This clonotype was counted ten times or more. This chain links TRBV25-1 with TRBJ2-3; 9 bases are a match to TRBD1. CDR1 and CDR2 from the germline V gene are MGHDK and SYGVNS. The V gene end was trimmed by 3 bases and the J gene end by 11 bases; junction bases not matched to a gene: 12. This CDR3 is 15 amino acids long. The CDR3: CASSDSGTGSIGQYF. CDR3 sequence (DNA): TGTGCCAGCAGTGACTCCGGGACAGGGTCCATAGGGCAGTATTTT.

This chain connects TRBV4-1 to TRBJ2-3; D is unresolved. This CDR3 region has 15 residues. CDR1 and CDR2 (germline): MGHRA, YSYEKL. V dropped 0 bases and J dropped 3 bases, with 10 bases sitting between them. The CDR3 coding sequence is TGCGCCAGCAGCCAAGATTACACAGCAACAGATACGCAGTATTTT. It codes for CASSQDYTATDTQYF.

This clonotype appeared many times. The chain is built from TRBV28 and TRBJ2-1; no firm D call. The V gene lost 2 bases and the J gene lost 4 bases, with 9 bases spanning the gap. CDR3 size: 14 residues. The germline CDR1 and CDR2 sequences are MDHEN and SYDVKM. This CDR3 is CASSLRHLYNEQFF. The CDR3 nucleotides read TGTGCCAGCAGTTTACGACACCTTTACAATGAGCAGTTCTTC.

The V gene is TRBV5-5, the J gene TRBJ2-1; D is ambiguous. Germline CDR1 is SGHKS and CDR2 is YYEKEE (reference sequence). V gave up 5 bases and J gave up 0 bases, with 12 bases separating them. The CDR3 sequence is 15 residues long. The CDR3: CASSTDVSSYNEQFF. The DNA for the CDR3 is TGTGCCAGCAGTACGGACGTTAGCTCCTACAATGAGCAGTTCTTC.

This clonotype was seen only a few times. V is TRBV6-1 and J is TRBJ2-3; possible D gene TRBD2, 5 bases. The germline CDR1 and CDR2 sequences are MNHNS and SASEGT. Trimming left V 1 base short and J 7 bases short, with 18 bases between. The CDR3 loop spans 16 amino acids. The CDR3 loop reads CASSEGRFPGRNTQYF. The CDR3 region has the DNA TGTGCCAGCAGTGAAGGACGGTTCCCGGGGAGAAATACGCAGTATTTT.

In this sample, this clonotype turned up a few times. This sequence joins TRBV5-1 and TRBJ2-7, with a possible D match to TRBD1 (6 bases). The CDR3 runs to 15 residues. Trimming took 4 bases from V and 2 from J, leaving 16 bases between them. Germline V gives CDR1 SGHRS, CDR2 YFSETQ. This CDR3 is CASSRTGLPPYEQYF. The DNA of the CDR3 is TGCGCCAGCAGCCGTACAGGGCTCCCTCCCTACGAGCAGTACTTC.

This clonotype was counted between two and nine times. The V and J genes are TRBV27 and TRBJ2-1, with D possibly TRBD1 on 6 matching bases. V was pared by 4 bases and J by 9 bases, with 22 bases between. The CDR3 totals 16 residues. The germline CDR1 and CDR2 sequences are MNHEY and SMNVEV (reference sequence). The DNA of the CDR3 is TGTGCCAGCAGTTCTCCTAGGGGGAACTGGGTAGGTGAGCAGTTCTTC. Translating gives CASSSPRGNWVGEQFF.